The 11 T cell receptor beta chains given below trace back to one sample, sequenced in a study of blood T cell repertoires in COVID-19 (dated by TCRdb to between 2020 and 2021). The library was generated by the immunoSEQ multiplex PCR assay. Not all clones reach the TCRdb copy of this immuneACCESS table, which keeps in-frame sequences only. Checked studies attribute under half of the gap to unresolved V genes and leave the rest unexplained. The sample table shows approximately 180,000 clones, and approximately 85% are seen once. The ten largest clones represent under 3.5% of the sample. The sample was peripheral blood. All receptors derive from a man aged 55-75 years with acute or convalescent COVID-19.

This clone was detected a few times. The CDR3 here is CASRTGSGANVLTF. Written as DNA, the CDR3 is TGTGCCAGCAGGACAGGGTCTGGGGCCAACGTCCTGACTTTC. The rearrangement joins TRBV2 to TRBJ2-6, with 7 bases lining up with TRBD1. Per germline, CDR1 SNHLY and CDR2 FYNNEI. This CDR3 is built from 14 residues. After removal of 6 bases from V and 1 base from J, the junction contained 0 bases not matched to a gene. Supplemented by reference TRBV2 and TRBJ2-6, the full variable domain reads EPEVTQTPSHQVTQMGQEVILRCVPISNHLYFYWYRQILGQKVEFLVSFYNNEISEKSEIFDDQFSVERPDGSNFTLKIRSTKLEDSAMYFCASRTGSGANVLTFGAGSRLTVL.

V usage is TRBV29-1 and J usage is TRBJ2-5; TRBD2 is a possible D gene (6 bases). Per germline, CDR1 SQVTM and CDR2 ANQGSEA. This CDR3 spans 15 amino acids. Trimming took 0 bases from V and 4 from J, leaving 15 bases between them. The CDR3 protein is CSVEDRIAERETQYF. CDR3 DNA sequence: TGCAGCGTTGAAGATCGGATAGCGGAGAGAGAGACCCAGTACTTC.

The chain is built from TRBV28 and TRBJ2-2; maybe TRBD2 (5 bases). This CDR3 contains 13 residues. Trimming shortened V by 3 bases and J by 6 bases, and 8 bases separated the two germline ends. Germline V gives CDR1 MDHEN, CDR2 SYDVKM. The CDR3, as DNA: TGTGCCAGCAGTTTGAGGGCCGCCGGGGAGCTGTTTTTT. Its translation: CASSLRAAGELFF.

The V gene is TRBV10-3, the J gene TRBJ1-1; no reliable D call. Germline-derived CDR1 and CDR2 are ENHRY and SYGVKD. Trimming removed 7 bases from V and 0 bases from J, with 12 bases in between. The CDR3 consists of 14 residues. In nucleotides, the CDR3 is TGTGCCATCAAGAAAGGAGTAATGAACACTGAAGCTTTCTTT. It specifies CAIKKGVMNTEAFF.

This clone appeared a single time. The same CDR3 is also encoded by other DNA sequences in this sample. The chain carries TRBV7-3 and TRBJ1-1; D not certain. Trimming pared 3 bases from V and 0 bases from J, leaving 5 bases between. The CDR3 runs 13 residues. Germline assignment: CDR1 SGHTA and CDR2 FQGTGA. The CDR3 bases are TGTGCCAGCAGCTTGCAGTTGAACACTGAAGCTTTCTTT. This gives the protein CASSLQLNTEAFF.

The chain links TRBV12-5 to TRBJ2-2; 8 bases match TRBD2. V lost 0 bases, J lost 1 base, and 22 bases stayed unmatched. Germline assignment: CDR1 LGHNT and CDR2 FRNRAP. The CDR3 runs to 23 residues. DNA of the CDR3: TGTGCTAGTGGTTTGGTACAACGGGGTGGACTAGCAAGAGAAACTAAGAACACCGGGGAGCTGTTTTTT. Translation: CASGLVQRGGLARETKNTGELFF.

The chain uses TRBV28 and TRBJ1-2, with 7 bases identical to TRBD1. The CDR3 extends over 17 amino acids. Unmatched junction bases numbered 10, after V lost 3 bases and J lost 0 bases. CDR1 and CDR2 from the germline V gene are MDHEN and SYDVKM. The CDR3 region is CASSFSGWGQPNYGYTF. CDR3 bases: TGTGCCAGCAGTTTTTCCGGGTGGGGACAGCCTAACTATGGCTACACCTTC.

This clone occurred a few times. The rearrangement joins TRBV6-5 to TRBJ1-1; D is undetermined. The V gene lost 6 bases and the J gene lost 3 bases, with 8 bases spanning the gap. The CDR3 sequence is 12 residues long. CDR1 is MNHEY and CDR2 is SVGAGI in the germline V gene. Here the CDR3 reads CASRSGDTEAFF. The DNA of the CDR3 is TGTGCCAGCAGATCCGGGGACACTGAAGCTTTCTTT.

The V gene is TRBV10-3, the J gene TRBJ1-2; the match to TRBD1 covers 10 bases. With V trimmed by 6 bases and J by 3 bases, 13 bases remained unmatched. The CDR3 runs 17 residues. Germline-derived CDR1 and CDR2 are ENHRY and SYGVKD. DNA for the CDR3: TGTGCCATCAGCGAGAGGGCCGGGACAGGGGCTTACTATGGCTACACCTTC. The encoded protein is CAISERAGTGAYYGYTF.

This clone was detected a few times. The chain couples TRBV9 to TRBJ2-1, with D unresolved. The CDR3 loop spans 15 amino acids. Germline V CDR1 and CDR2: SGDLS, YYNGEE. The V end lost 4 bases, the J end lost 2 bases, and 13 bases lay between the germline ends. CDR3 residues: CASSPSSPPYNEQFF. For the CDR3, the DNA is TGTGCCAGCAGCCCCTCTAGTCCCCCCTACAATGAGCAGTTCTTC.

The J gene is TRBJ2-3, the V gene TRBV27; a possible D gene is TRBD1 (5 bases). The germline V gene encodes CDR1 MNHEY and CDR2 SMNVEV (reference sequence). V shed 5 bases and J shed 0 bases, with 15 bases lying between them. The CDR3 has 16 residues. The CDR3 sequence: CASSPQQGRSTDTQYF. In DNA, the CDR3 is TGTGCCAGCAGTCCTCAGCAGGGAAGGAGCACAGATACGCAGTATTTT.